This T cell receptor (beta chain) is drawn from a study of breast tumors, draining lymph nodes, adjacent tissues. Broader study findings: Most tumor T cells seemingly derive from lymph node, then expand in tumor. That most tumor T cells come from lymph nodes remained unproven. Tumor and nontumor repertoires were significantly more similar in luminal-like than in basal-like breast cancer. Tumor TCR diversity was below lymph nodes but above nontumor tissue.

CDR3 length: 13 amino acids. Per the germline V gene, CDR1 is MNHNS and CDR2 is SASEGT. V dropped 6 bases and J dropped 7; count of bases not matched to a gene: 4. TCRdb called the multiplex PCR reads again in MiXCR, with one record for every CDR3 protein. The table includes approximately 210,000 distinct CDR3 sequences, 32% detected once. About this clonotype: What it recognizes is unknown. A much larger clonotype is one base distant, so this may be a read error. Since no conserved phenylalanine or tryptophan closes the CDR3, a read error is the likely cause.

The lymph nodes were axillary draining lymph nodes from breast cancer patients. The sample was axillary lymph node tissue. The chain carries TRBV6-1 and TRBJ2-2, with 8 bases fitting TRBD1. This TCR was sampled from a female donor with breast cancer. Some clones in this sample may be carry-over from other donors' samples. CDR3 sequence: CASRTGGGGELFL. The CDR3 nucleotides are TGTGCCAGCAGAACAGGGGGAGGCGGGGAGCTGTTTCTT.